This T cell receptor beta chain comes out of a study of blood T cell repertoires in COVID-19. Study at large: Sites across the United States, Italy and Spain contributed samples from acute and convalescent COVID-19.

The protocol was immunoSEQ multiplex PCR, while the TCRdb copy is restricted to in-frame clones and leaves out a portion. Of 220,000 or so clones in the sample, around 81% were seen once. Germline-derived CDR1 and CDR2 are MNHEY and SVGEGT. The CDR3 covers 14 residues. The J segment lost 4 bases and the V segment lost 6 bases, leaving 5 bases of the junction unmatched. This clonotype was sampled from a woman in her sixties with acute or convalescent COVID-19. The chain carries TRBV6-2 or TRBV6-3 and TRBJ2-3; 9 bases fit TRBD2. Sample: peripheral blood. The CDR3 sequence: CASSKAGGADTQYF. The CDR3 DNA follows: TGTGCCAGCAGCAAAGCGGGGGGCGCAGATACGCAGTATTTT.